One T cell receptor beta chain is described in this entry. Its antigen specificity is not known. The record has no base qualities; no much larger clone is one base away. The immunoSEQ hsTCRB kit was used to amplify TCR beta chains from genomic DNA. Sequencing of TCR beta libraries was performed on an Illumina MiSeq instrument by the immunoSEQ service. Turning to the authors' computational methods: Repertoire data were analyzed using the immunoSEQ Analyzer. TCRdb limited this immuneACCESS table to in-frame rearrangements with V and J called. A share of clones is missing; checked studies link under half to unresolved V genes, and the rest is unexplained. V, J and clone size are taken as reported in that table, and D and trimming were inferred from the DNA itself. The sample table contains about 42,000 clones; only one count was recorded for 92% of them. The ten largest clones capture over 3.5% of the sample.

Stable vitiligo was defined as no change in lesions over the previous 6 months. To count as stable, patients also needed to show no confetti depigmentation, which is a clinical sign of active vitiligo. Anyone who had been treated within the previous three months was excluded from the study. PBMCs were isolated from heparinized blood by Ficoll density gradient centrifugation and were subsequently flash-frozen. The sample originates from a study of resident and recirculating memory T cells in vitiligo listed by TCRdb under 2018. A note on the overall study: For TCR beta sequencing, each of 3 stable vitiligo patients provided PBMCs and epidermis from shave biopsies taken at two lesional sites and two nonlesional sites. Right before genomic DNA was extracted using the Qiagen DNeasy Blood & Tissue Kit, the samples were homogenized with no cell sorting step. The human TCR beta sequencing tested whether specific clones in lesional vitiligo skin differed from clones in nonlesional skin and blood. What the study reported, not specific to this receptor: Mechanistic studies in the future are needed to assess how much the detected T cell clones and the human Trm pools versus Tcm pools each contribute. No unique dominant TCR clone was detected, and variation in clonality was observed among vitiligo lesions. TCR sequences were not shared across biopsy sites or across patients, which suggests that different T cell clones infiltrate different lesions, a pattern described as private specificity. Overlap and correlation analysis found no significant repertoire overlap between any two biopsies, even biopsies from the same patient, apart from each lesion compared with itself.

Measured from the cysteine to the phenylalanine, the CDR3 is 16 residues long. The CDR3 DNA has 48 bases and is translated from base 1. Reading the germline V gene gives CDR1 LGHNT and CDR2 FRNRAP. Between the V and J ends, shortened by 6 bases and 0 bases respectively, the junction contains 16 bases. The sample comprised blood. The receptor was derived from a male donor with vitiligo. The rearrangement joined TRBV12-5 to TRBJ2-3; TRBD2 might be the D gene, on 5 matching bases. The sequenced DNA: TGTGCTAGTGGCCGGACCTTAAGGACTAGCACAGATACGCAGTATTTT. Its protein is CASGRTLRTSTDTQYF.